This T cell receptor beta chain came from a study of CD8 T cells in ankylosing spondylitis. The germline V gene encodes CDR1 MNHEY and CDR2 SVGAGI. The CDR3 is 14 residues long. Trimming took 0 bases from V and 8 from J, leaving 11 bases between them. The TCR beta libraries were generated through quantitative 5'-RACE incorporating molecular barcodes. MiXCR, applied by TCRdb to the 5' RACE reads, yields one record per CDR3 protein. The table records over 600,000 distinct CDR3 sequences, 15% to 20% of them present only once. Study results and limitations: Disease-linked clones were found to be CD8+ and relatively rare in peripheral blood. Matched ankylosing spondylitis synovial fluid reportedly showed significant enrichment of disease-linked clones. Roughly eight highly homologous variants made up a TCR beta motif that seemed to typify ankylosing spondylitis blood.

On this clonotype: Its specificity is unknown.

The TCR sequence derives from a male donor with ankylosing spondylitis. The chain links TRBV6-5 to TRBJ2-4; D is perhaps TRBD1 (6 bases). Sequenced sample: blood, either unsorted or a sorted T cell fraction (not recorded which). This CDR3 reads CASSYSAGADIQYF. For the CDR3, the DNA is TGTGCCAGCAGTTACTCTGCAGGGGCGGACATTCAGTACTTC.